The text below deals with one T cell receptor beta chain. The antigen it binds to is not known. No much larger clone exists at a distance of one base, and base qualities are not known. The CDR3 regions of human TCRbeta chains were analyzed by immunosequencing. On the authors' methods: TCRs in the repertoires were compared against a reference library of SARS-CoV-2-specific TCRs that had been generated with the MIRA antigen-specificity platform. Breadth was defined as the fraction of unique TCRs that were SARS-CoV-2-associated, and depth was defined as the fraction of total T cells that were SARS-CoV-2-associated. Using the MIRA data, each spike-specific TCR was assigned both to the spike region to which the TCR was reactive and to a CD4 or CD8 class. Log10-transformed breadth and depth values were compared by one-way ANOVA with Sidak's multiple comparisons tests. TCRdb took this table from immuneACCESS and kept in-frame rearrangements with V and J called. Such tables lack part of the clones; where checked against another copy, unresolved V genes explain under half of the gap, and the rest is unexplained. The D gene and trimming were derived from the DNA, and the V and J assignments and clone size from that table. This sample comprises about 85,000 clones, around 90% of them detected only once. The top ten clones comprise roughly 5.8% of the sample.

The time point label, read with the paper, signifies: baseline before first vaccination. Vaccinee samples came from UK trials COV001 and COV002, including a single-blind randomized controlled phase 2/3 trial of AZD1222 (ChAdOx1 nCoV-19) in healthy adults. Trial participant PBMC samples were collected at day 0 and day 28 after the second dose for TCRbeta chain sequencing. From cysteine to phenylalanine, the CDR3 is 14 amino acids long. The CDR3 DNA has 42 bases and is translated from base 1. The CDR1 and CDR2 encoded by the germline V gene are MNHEY and SVGAGI. Trimming leaves V shorter by 2 bases and J shorter by 1 base, with the junction holding 1 base beyond the gene matches. This record belongs to a study of T cell responses to AZD1222 COVID-19 vaccine (dated by TCRdb to about 2021). About the investigation overall: AZD1222 recipients given second doses at about 4 weeks or at about 12 weeks were pooled, since spike-specific TCR depth and breadth were not found to differ between the two schedules. Trial participants were enrolled by age into 18-55, 56-69 and 70-plus year subgroups, with 148, 28 and 57 TCR-sequenced participants respectively. A total of about 230 trial participants underwent TCR sequencing, of whom 207 received two doses of AZD1222 and about 25 received two doses of the MenACWY control vaccine. Points the paper makes about the study in general: No day 14 peak-response samples were available, so repertoires were characterized only after the peak T cell response. After two AZD1222 doses, both the breadth and the depth of spike-specific TCRs were significantly higher than at day 0 and than in MenACWY recipients. Participants were mostly white British, with more females than males. The authors suggested clonal diversity may have been underestimated. CD4 TCRs associated with the vaccine covered the entire spike protein, and the dominant responses were in regions 160-218 and 743-854. Conclusions about previously exposed vaccinees were limited because only six AZD1222 recipients were SARS-CoV-2 seropositive at baseline. The 56-69-year group was small, and its depth increase did not reach significance, likely because of low power. Reportedly, almost half of the unique spike-specific TCRs recognized epitopes lying outside the regions that are mutated in the B.1.351 and B.1.1.7 variants.

This sequence was found in an adult in good health. Sequences were derived from peripheral blood, sampled on day 0 of AZD1222 vaccination. The V and J genes are TRBV6-5 and TRBJ1-1; 7 bases in the middle match TRBD1. For the CDR3, the sequence is CASSYGTANTEAFF. In nucleotides, the sequence is TGTGCCAGCAGTTACGGGACAGCGAACACTGAAGCTTTCTTT.